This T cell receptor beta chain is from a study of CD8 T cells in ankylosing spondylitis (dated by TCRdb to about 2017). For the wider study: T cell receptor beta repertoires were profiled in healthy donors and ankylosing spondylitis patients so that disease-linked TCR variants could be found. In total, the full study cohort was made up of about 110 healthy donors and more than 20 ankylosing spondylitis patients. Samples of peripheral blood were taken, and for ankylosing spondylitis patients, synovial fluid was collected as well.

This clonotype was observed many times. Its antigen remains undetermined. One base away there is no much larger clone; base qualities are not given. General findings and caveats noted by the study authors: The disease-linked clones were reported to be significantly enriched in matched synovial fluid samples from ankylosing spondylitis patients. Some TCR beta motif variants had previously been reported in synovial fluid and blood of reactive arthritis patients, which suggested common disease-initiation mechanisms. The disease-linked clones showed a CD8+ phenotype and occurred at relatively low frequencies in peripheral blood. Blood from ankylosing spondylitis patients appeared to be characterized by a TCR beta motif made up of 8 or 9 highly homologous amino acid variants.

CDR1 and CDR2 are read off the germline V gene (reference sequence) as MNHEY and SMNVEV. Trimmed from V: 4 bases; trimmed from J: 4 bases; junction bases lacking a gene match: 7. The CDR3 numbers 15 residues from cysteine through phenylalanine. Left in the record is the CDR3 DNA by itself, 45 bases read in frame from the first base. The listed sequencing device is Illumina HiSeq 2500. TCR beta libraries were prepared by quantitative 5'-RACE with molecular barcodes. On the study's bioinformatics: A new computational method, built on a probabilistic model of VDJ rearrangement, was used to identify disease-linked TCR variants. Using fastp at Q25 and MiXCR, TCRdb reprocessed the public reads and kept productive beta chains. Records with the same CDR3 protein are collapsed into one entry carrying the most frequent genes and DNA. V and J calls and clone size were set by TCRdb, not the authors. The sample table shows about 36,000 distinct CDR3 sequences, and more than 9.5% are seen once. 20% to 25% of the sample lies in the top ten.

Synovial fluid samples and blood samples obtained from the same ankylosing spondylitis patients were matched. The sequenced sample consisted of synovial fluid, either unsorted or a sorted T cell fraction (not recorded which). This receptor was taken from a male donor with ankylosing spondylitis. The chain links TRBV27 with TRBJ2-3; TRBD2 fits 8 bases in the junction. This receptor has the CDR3 CASSYSGSLSDTQYF. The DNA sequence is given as TGTGCCAGCAGTTACAGCGGGAGCTTATCAGATACGCAGTATTTT.